This TCR beta chain was profiled in a study of response to subunit inactivated influenza vaccine. Study observations and caveats: T cells newly recruited by each seasonal influenza vaccination are few, the authors suggested.

On this clonotype itself: The target antigen is unknown.

One entry per CDR3 protein, called by TCRdb with MiXCR from the RT-PCR reads. The sample has some 640,000 distinct CDR3 sequences; about 15% are singletons. J lost 10 bases, V lost 4 bases, and 7 bases had no gene match. This CDR3 spans 14 amino acids. Germline-derived CDR1 and CDR2 are SGHRS and YFSETQ. The TCR originated in a man in his forties or fifties who received an inactivated influenza vaccine. This sample comprised PBMCs from blood, obtained 14 to 15 days before vaccination. The gene calls are TRBV5-1 and TRBJ1-6; 8 nucleotides align to TRBD1. The CDR3 sequence is CASSNGQGASPLHF. The DNA of the CDR3 is TGCGCCAGCAGCAACGGACAGGGCGCCTCACCCCTCCACTTT.